Listed here are 11 T cell receptor beta chains from one sample, sequenced in a study of blood T cell repertoires in COVID-19. This table comes from immunoSEQ multiplex PCR, and its TCRdb copy is limited to in-frame clones, with some not included. The data hold approximately 130,000 clones, with roughly 86% observed a single time. The sequenced material came from peripheral blood. The receptors originated from a woman aged 45-60 years who had recovered from COVID-19.

This clone has a single count. The J gene is TRBJ1-2, the V gene TRBV4-1; D ambiguous. The V gene lost 0 bases and the J gene lost 11 bases, with 10 bases spanning the gap. Germline CDR1 MGHRA, CDR2 YSYEKL. The CDR3 extends over 12 amino acids. CDR3 region: CASSQDLQLYTF. In DNA form, the CDR3 reads TGCGCCAGCAGCCAAGATTTGCAGTTATACACCTTC.

The rearrangement links TRBV6-6 to TRBJ2-7; TRBD1 matches at 8 bases. Germline-derived CDR1 and CDR2 are MNHNY and SVGAGI (reference sequence). The CDR3 has 13 residues. The trim removed 2 bases at V and 6 bases at J, leaving 3 bases unmatched. CDR3 sequence: CASSYQGAGEQYF. DNA for the CDR3: TGTGCCAGCAGTTACCAGGGGGCGGGCGAGCAGTACTTC.

This clone has at least ten counts. This chain connects TRBV7-3 to TRBJ1-2, with D hard to call. With 2 bases removed from V and 6 bases from J, the gap between germline ends came to 10 bases. CDR1 SGHTA and CDR2 FQGTGA come from the germline V gene. The CDR3 runs 13 residues. Here the CDR3 reads CASSLWEGDGYTF. The CDR3 nucleotides are TGTGCCAGCAGCTTATGGGAGGGAGATGGCTACACCTTC.

The chain employs TRBV16 and TRBJ1-2; 10 nucleotides align to TRBD1. Germline V CDR1 and CDR2: KGHSY, FQNENV. V shed 1 base and J 5 bases; nucleotides not matched to a gene: 4. This CDR3 comprises 15 residues. The CDR3 nucleotides are TGTGCCAGCAGCCAATGGACAGGGGGGAATTATGGCTACACCTTC. As protein: CASSQWTGGNYGYTF.

The chain is built from TRBV3-1 (or the pseudogene TRBV3-2) and TRBJ1-3; perhaps TRBD1 as D (6 bases). The CDR3 runs to 16 residues. Germline V gene lookup returns CDR1 LGHDT and CDR2 YNNKEL (reference sequence). V lost 4 bases to trimming and J lost 0 bases, with 13 bases between them. CDR3: CASSRGQVYSGNTIYF. The CDR3 DNA reads as TGTGCCAGCAGCCGGGGGCAGGTATACTCTGGAAACACCATATATTTT.

The rearrangement joins TRBV30 to TRBJ1-3, with 7 bases matching TRBD1. CDR1 GTSNPN and CDR2 SVGIG come from the germline V gene (reference sequence). This CDR3 contains 13 residues. Germline trimming cut 7 bases from V and 0 bases from J; bases unmatched to any gene: 3. The CDR3 coding sequence is TGTGCCTCGGGACAGTACTCTGGAAACACCATATATTTT. Translated: CASGQYSGNTIYF.

The J gene is TRBJ1-1, the V gene TRBV7-9; a weak D match, TRBD1 (5 bases). The CDR3 totals 12 residues. Germline lookup yields CDR1 SEHNR and CDR2 FQNEAQ (reference sequence). Trimming removed 5 bases at V and 1 base at J, with 5 bases between. The CDR3 protein is CASSTGNTEAFF. For the CDR3, the DNA is TGTGCCAGCAGCACAGGGAACACTGAAGCTTTCTTT. Together with reference TRBV7-9 and TRBJ1-1, the CDR3 gives the full variable domain: DTGVSQNPRHKITKRGQNVTFRCDPISEHNRLYWYRQTLGQGPEFLTYFQNEAQLEKSRLLSDRFSAERPKGSFSTLEIQRTEQGDSAMYLCASSTGNTEAFFGQGTRLTVV.

The chain joins TRBV6-6 to TRBJ2-6; 11 nucleotides align to TRBD1. V shed 5 bases, J shed 0 bases, and the junction held 3 bases outside the gene matches. Looked up from germline, CDR1 is MNHNY and CDR2 is SVGAGI (reference sequence). The CDR3 covers 17 residues. The CDR3 is CASSRDRGNSGANVLTF. The CDR3 DNA reads TGTGCCAGCAGTCGGGACAGGGGGAACTCTGGGGCCAACGTCCTGACTTTC.

There are a few counts of this clone. The J gene is TRBJ2-3, the V gene TRBV7-8; 8 positions agree with TRBD2. The CDR3 totals 17 residues. V was pared by 1 base and J by 2 bases, with 8 bases of the junction left unmatched. Germline CDR1 reads SGHVS; CDR2 reads FQNEAQ. The CDR3 sequence: CASSLVGRAVNTDTQYF. The CDR3 DNA reads as TGTGCCAGCAGCTTAGTCGGGAGGGCAGTTAACACAGATACGCAGTATTTT.

This clone was detected a few times. The chain couples TRBV2 to TRBJ1-2, with D possibly TRBD1 on 5 matching bases. V was shortened by 8 bases and J by 7 bases, with 23 bases between the two germline ends. The CDR3 sequence is 15 residues long. CDR1 and CDR2 (germline): SNHLY, FYNNEI. CDR3 in amino acids: CASSPAGNDKAGYTF. CDR3 DNA: TGTGCCAGCTCTCCCGCAGGGAACGACAAGGCTGGCTACACCTTC.

This chain links TRBV28 with TRBJ2-7; 7 bases are a match to TRBD2. The V gene's germline CDR1 is MDHEN and CDR2 SYDVKM. The CDR3 totals 13 residues. V trimming: 4 bases; J trimming: 3 bases; junction bases outside the gene matches: 3. The CDR3 here is CASSWGGFYEQYF. The CDR3 DNA is TGTGCCAGCAGTTGGGGGGGATTCTACGAGCAGTACTTC.